Here is one T cell receptor beta chain with its context. These data are taken from a study of T cell clonotyping in hematopoietic cell transplantation. Germline V gene sequence: CDR1 SNHLY, CDR2 FYNNEI. The length of the CDR3 is 15 residues. V shed 8 bases, J shed 1 base, and the junction held 8 bases outside the gene matches. The assay was immunoSEQ multiplex PCR, and TCRdb's table has in-frame clones only and misses some. The sample yields about 16,000 clones, roughly nine tenths seen once. The TCR comes from a man aged 45 to 65 in good health. Some clones in this sample may be carry-over from other donors' samples. This chain uses TRBV2 with TRBJ2-7; TRBD1 matches 10 bases. The sequenced sample was peripheral blood mononuclear cells. In DNA form, the CDR3 reads TGTGCCAGCCAGGCTAGGACAGGGGGGTCCTACGAGCAGTACTTC. Amino acid sequence: CASQARTGGSYEQYF.